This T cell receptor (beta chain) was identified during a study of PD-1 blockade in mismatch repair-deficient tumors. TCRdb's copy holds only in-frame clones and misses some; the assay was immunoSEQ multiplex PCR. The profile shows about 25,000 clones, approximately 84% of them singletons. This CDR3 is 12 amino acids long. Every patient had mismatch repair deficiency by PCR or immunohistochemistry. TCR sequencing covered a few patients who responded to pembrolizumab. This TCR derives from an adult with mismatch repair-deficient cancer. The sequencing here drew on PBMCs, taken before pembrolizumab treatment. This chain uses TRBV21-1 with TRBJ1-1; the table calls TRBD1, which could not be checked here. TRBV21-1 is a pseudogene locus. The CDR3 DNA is TGTGCCAGCAGAGGGGGAAAGACTGAAGCTTTCTTT. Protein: CASRGGKTEAFF.